This entry lists 10 T cell receptor beta chains sequenced from one sample in a study of CD8 T cells in Susac syndrome. Random hexamers were used to reverse transcribe roughly 0.45 to 1 ug of RNA. MiXCR, run by TCRdb on the immunoSEQ multiplex PCR reads, gives a single entry per CDR3 protein. Of approximately 87,000 distinct CDR3 sequences detected, 96% appear once; the ten largest clones hold around 0.43%. Source material: CD8+ T cells from PBMCs. These receptors all stem from a human donor with Susac syndrome.

This clonotype has only one observation. The limits of the CDR3 on the DNA are not certain, so only TCRdb's listed CDR3 is given. V usage is TRBV6-6 and J usage is TRBJ2-2; the D segment call TRBD1 is taken from the table without a DNA check. Looked up from germline, CDR1 is MNHNY and CDR2 is SVGAGI (reference sequence). The CDR3 is 14 residues long, ends included. This CDR3 is CASSYQTRAGSCFF.

The chain employs TRBV15 and TRBJ1-2, with D perhaps matching TRBD1 (6 bases). This CDR3 region has 16 residues. V was cut by 0 bases and J by 0 bases, with 11 bases left in between. In germline, CDR1 is LNHNV, CDR2 YYDKDF (reference sequence). The chain's CDR3 is CATSRDRTETNYGYTF. The CDR3 DNA is TGTGCCACCAGCAGAGATAGGACAGAAACTAACTATGGCTACACCTTC.

The chain has TRBV7-6 and TRBJ2-1; no firm D call. V was trimmed by 0 bases and J by 8 bases, leaving 8 bases between them. The CDR3 contains 13 residues. In germline, CDR1 is SGHVS, CDR2 FNYEAQ. Written as DNA, the CDR3 is TGTGCCAGCAGCTTAGCGCTCAACCATGAGCAGTTCTTC. Residues: CASSLALNHEQFF.

V usage is TRBV15 and J usage is TRBJ1-1; D call uncertain. V gave up 3 bases and J gave up 4 bases, with 24 bases separating them. This CDR3 comprises 18 residues. CDR1 and CDR2 (germline): LNHNV, YYDKDF (reference sequence). CDR3: CATSSPPLTRMATTEAFF. As DNA, the CDR3 is TGTGCCACCAGCAGTCCCCCCTTGACAAGGATGGCGACCACTGAAGCTTTCTTT.

The V gene is TRBV29-1, the J gene TRBJ2-1; unclear D gene. CDR3 length: 12 residues. The germline V and J ends were trimmed by 0 bases and 4 bases, with 4 bases remaining between them. Germline V CDR1 and CDR2: SQVTM, ANQGSEA. The chain's CDR3 is CSVEDRYNEQFF. As DNA, the CDR3 is TGCAGCGTTGAAGATCGGTACAATGAGCAGTTCTTC.

The CDR3 loop is CSAEQGPADNSPLHF. CDR3 bases: TGCAGTGCTGAACAGGGGCCCGCTGATAATTCACCCCTCCACTTT. J is TRBJ1-6 and V is TRBV20-1; 7 bases are shared with TRBD1. The J segment lost 5 bases and the V segment lost 5 bases, leaving 9 bases of the junction unmatched. Germline lookup yields CDR1 DFQATT and CDR2 SNEGSKA (reference sequence). This CDR3 spans 15 amino acids.

The V gene is TRBV28, the J gene TRBJ2-1; 9 positions match TRBD2. Germline V gene lookup returns CDR1 MDHEN and CDR2 SYDVKM. This CDR3 spans 15 amino acids. Germline trimming cut 3 bases from V and 8 bases from J; bases unmatched to any gene: 8. The CDR3 DNA follows: TGTGCCAGCAGTTTGGGCGGGAGGGCCAGAGATGAGCAGTTCTTC. It is translated as CASSLGGRARDEQFF. Drawing the rest from reference TRBV28 and TRBJ2-1, the complete variable domain is DVKVTQSSRYLVKRTGEKVFLECVQDMDHENMFWYRQDPGLGLRLIYFSYDVKMKEKGDIPEGYSVSREKKERFSLILESASTNQTSMYLCASSLGGRARDEQFFGPGTRLTVL.

The gene calls are TRBV20-1 and TRBJ2-1; D perhaps matches TRBD1 (5 bases). The CDR3 is 14 amino acids. Trimming removed 0 bases at V and 3 bases at J, with 9 bases between. Germline V lookup: CDR1 DFQATT, CDR2 SNEGSKA (reference sequence). This CDR3 reads CSARDPTVYNEQFF. CDR3 DNA: TGCAGTGCTAGAGACCCGACAGTCTACAATGAGCAGTTCTTC.

This chain uses TRBV7-9 with TRBJ2-7; D is uncertain. The V and J ends lost 6 bases and 4 bases respectively, with 19 bases between them. The CDR3 runs to 15 residues. The germline V gene has CDR1 SEHNR and CDR2 FQNEAQ (reference sequence). Written as DNA, the CDR3 is TGTGCCAGCAGGTCTGACGTGGGCACCGAATACGAGCAGTACTTC. It codes for CASRSDVGTEYEQYF.

J is TRBJ2-1 and V is TRBV12-3 or TRBV12-4, with 8 bases aligning to TRBD2. Losses at the gene ends were 5 bases for V and 8 bases for J; bases not matched to a gene: 14. The CDR3 is 16 residues long. The CDR3 loop is CASSDRPTGRADEQFF. In nucleotides, the CDR3 is TGTGCCAGCAGTGACCGCCCTACCGGGAGGGCCGATGAGCAGTTCTTC.